The 29 T cell receptor beta chains reported below all come from one sample, sequenced in a study of T-cell reconstitution after alpha-beta-depleted transplantation in children. For TCRbeta, the library was prepared with unique molecular identifiers. TCRdb reprocessed the PCR reads with MiXCR, giving one entry per CDR3 protein. This table has a few hundred thousand distinct CDR3 sequences, roughly 13% appearing once. This specimen consisted of PBMCs, obtained from the stem cell graft. The origin of the receptors is a human donor who donated a stem cell graft to a child with Fanconi anemia.

The chain recombines TRBV29-1 with TRBJ2-3, with TRBD2 identical over 9 bases. This CDR3 is 14 amino acids long. The germline gives CDR1 SQVTM, CDR2 ANQGSEA. V shed 4 bases, J shed 1 base, and the junction held 3 bases outside the gene matches. The DNA of the CDR3 is TGCAGCGTTGGGCGGGGGGGCCGCACAGATACGCAGTATTTT. Translating gives CSVGRGGRTDTQYF.

The chain recombines TRBV10-3 with TRBJ2-7, with D unresolved. The CDR3 is made up of 14 amino acids. V was shortened by 6 bases and J by 3 bases, with 15 bases between the two germline ends. In germline, CDR1 is ENHRY, CDR2 SYGVKD. The CDR3 DNA reads TGTGCCATCAGCCCTGGAACCAGCAGCTACGAGCAGTACGTC. This encodes CAISPGTSSYEQYV.

This clonotype was seen a few times. V gene TRBV4-3 combines with J gene TRBJ2-2, with 7 bases identical to TRBD1. Per the germline V gene, CDR1 is LGHNA and CDR2 is YSLEER. With V trimmed by 3 bases and J by 5 bases, 9 bases remained unmatched. The CDR3 sequence is 16 residues long. CDR3 sequence reads: CASSHHRDRGTGELFF. CDR3 DNA: TGCGCCAGCAGCCACCACCGGGACAGAGGGACCGGGGAGCTGTTTTTT.

This clonotype was detected a few times. The V and J genes are TRBV5-1 and TRBJ1-2; D gene ambiguous. This CDR3 has 15 amino acids. Germline assignment: CDR1 SGHRS and CDR2 YFSETQ. V was shortened by 0 bases and J by 4 bases, with 13 bases between the two germline ends. Here the CDR3 reads CASSLAGGMGYGYTF. Here the CDR3 DNA reads TGCGCCAGCAGCTTGGCCGGAGGGATGGGCTATGGCTACACCTTC.

DNA of the CDR3: TGTGCCATGGGCCCCGGGCTGGTCTGCTCCTACGAGCAGTACGTC. This encodes CAMGPGLVCSYEQYV. The genes are TRBV5-6 and TRBJ2-7, with no clear D. The CDR3 totals 15 residues. Germline CDR1 SGHDT, CDR2 YYEEEE. Trimming took off 9 bases at V and 0 bases at J, with 19 bases between the two ends.

This clonotype was seen only a few times. This chain joins TRBV5-1 and TRBJ1-2; D call uncertain. The CDR3 runs 12 residues. The V gene's germline CDR1 is SGHRS and CDR2 YFSETQ. Trimming pared 5 bases from V and 5 bases from J, leaving 10 bases between. CDR3 in amino acids: CASSNGPYGYTF. The DNA for the CDR3 is TGCGCCAGCAGTAACGGCCCTTATGGCTACACCTTC.

This clonotype was recorded many times. This chain uses TRBV6-2 or TRBV6-3 with TRBJ2-2; D gene ambiguous. Germline V lookup: CDR1 MNHEY, CDR2 SVGEGT. The V end lost 4 bases, the J end lost 5 bases, and 11 bases lay between the germline ends. The CDR3 sequence is 14 residues long. CDR3 sequence (DNA): TGTGCCAGCAGTTCCCGCCATCCGACCGGGGAGCTGTTTTTT. Its translation: CASSSRHPTGELFF.

This clonotype was observed at least ten times. The chain carries TRBV10-3 and TRBJ2-5; possibly TRBD1 for D (6 bases). This CDR3 region has 14 residues. Germline lookup yields CDR1 ENHRY and CDR2 SYGVKD. Trimming shortened V by 6 bases and J by 0 bases, and 11 bases separated the two germline ends. CDR3: CAISLGANQETQYF. The DNA of the CDR3 is TGTGCCATCAGCCTGGGGGCTAACCAAGAGACCCAGTACTTC.

The J gene is TRBJ2-7, the V gene TRBV12-3 or TRBV12-4, with 7 bases matching TRBD1. CDR3 length equals 18 residues. The ends lost 3 bases at V and 7 bases at J; junction bases unmatched: 21. Here the CDR3 DNA reads TGTGCCAGCAGTTTGGATTCGGGACAGCTCGTACTGGGGAGAGAGCAGTACTTC. This codes for CASSLDSGQLVLGREQYF.

This clonotype has a handful of counts. The chain recombines TRBV19 with TRBJ1-5; D not certain. This CDR3 is built from 14 residues. With 2 bases removed from V and 7 bases from J, the gap between germline ends came to 12 bases. Germline V gene lookup returns CDR1 LNHDA and CDR2 SQIVND (reference sequence). CDR3 coding DNA: TGTGCCAGTAGTATACTGGATAGCGGGCAGCCCCAGCATTTT. Its translation: CASSILDSGQPQHF.

V is TRBV5-6 and J is TRBJ2-3; TRBD2 aligns across 10 bases. Looked up from germline, CDR1 is SGHDT and CDR2 is YYEEEE. This CDR3 region has 16 residues. J lost 5 bases, V lost 5 bases, and 11 bases had no gene match. CDR3 loop: CASSSLAGVSGDTQYF. CDR3 in DNA: TGTGCCAGCAGTTCTCTAGCGGGGGTATCGGGAGATACGCAGTATTTT. Based on the CDR3 plus reference TRBV5-6 and TRBJ2-3, the full variable domain is DAGVTQSPTHLIKTRGQQVTLRCSPKSGHDTVSWYQQALGQGPQFIFQYYEEEERQRGNFPDRFSGHQFPNYSSELNVNALLLGDSALYLCASSSLAGVSGDTQYFGPGTRLTVL.

The chain couples TRBV10-3 to TRBJ1-1; TRBD1 agrees at 8 bases. CDR1 is ENHRY and CDR2 is SYGVKD in the germline V gene. V lost 6 bases, J lost 2 bases, and 8 bases stayed unmatched. The CDR3 totals 15 residues. This CDR3 is CAISPGTGSNTEAFF. Here the CDR3 DNA reads TGTGCCATCAGCCCCGGGACAGGCTCCAACACTGAAGCTTTCTTT.

The rearrangement uses TRBV18 and TRBJ2-1, with 7 positions matching TRBD1. The CDR3 runs to 16 residues. With V trimmed by 3 bases and J by 6 bases, 11 bases remained unmatched. Per germline, CDR1 KGHSH and CDR2 LQKENI. For the CDR3, the DNA is TGTGCCAGCTCACCGAACCCGACAGGGTCGGGCAATGAGCAGTTCTTC. It yields the protein CASSPNPTGSGNEQFF.

In its sample, this clonotype was seen a few times. V usage is TRBV7-3 and J usage is TRBJ2-1, with 9 bases fitting TRBD2. V dropped 6 bases and J dropped 3; count of bases not matched to a gene: 3. The CDR3 consists of 14 residues. Germline CDR1 SGHTA, CDR2 FQGTGA. The CDR3 bases are TGTGCCAGCAGTAGCGGGGGAAACTACAATGAGCAGTTCTTC. Residues: CASSSGGNYNEQFF.

The chain recombines TRBV7-8 with TRBJ2-7; TRBD1 might be the D (7 bases). The V end lost 2 bases, the J end lost 4 bases, and 15 bases lay between the germline ends. This CDR3 has 15 amino acids. Germline-derived CDR1 and CDR2 are SGHVS and FQNEAQ. Here the CDR3 reads CASSLRPGGMYEQYV. The CDR3 DNA sequence: TGTGCCAGCAGCTTACGGCCAGGGGGGATGTACGAGCAGTACGTC.

J is TRBJ1-1 and V is TRBV28, with a weak D call TRBD1 (6 bases). CDR1 is MDHEN and CDR2 is SYDVKM in the germline V gene. Trimming stripped 6 bases from V and 4 bases from J, with 15 bases between. The CDR3 runs to 14 residues. The CDR3 is CASRLRGLVTEAFF. CDR3 nucleotide sequence: TGTGCCAGCAGGCTGCGGGGGCTAGTCACTGAAGCTTTCTTT. Based on the CDR3 plus reference TRBV28 and TRBJ1-1, the full variable domain is DVKVTQSSRYLVKRTGEKVFLECVQDMDHENMFWYRQDPGLGLRLIYFSYDVKMKEKGDIPEGYSVSREKKERFSLILESASTNQTSMYLCASRLRGLVTEAFFGQGTRLTVV.

About this clonotype: This may be a read error, as it is one base from a much larger clone. The chain is built from TRBV6-5 and TRBJ1-1, with D perhaps matching TRBD1 (5 bases). Per germline, CDR1 MNHEY and CDR2 SVGAGI. This CDR3 has 16 amino acids. The CDR3 DNA reads TGTGCCAGCAGTTACGCTCCGGGACCCCTGAACACTGAACCTTTCTTT. Translated, it gives CASSYAPGPLNTEPFF.

The chain uses TRBV12-3 or TRBV12-4 and TRBJ2-7; 11 bases match TRBD2. The CDR3 consists of 16 residues. V shed 5 bases, J shed 0 bases, and the junction held 6 bases outside the gene matches. CDR3 coding DNA: TGTGCCAGCAGTCGACTAGCGGGGTCCTACTCCTACGAGCAGTACTTC. It codes for CASSRLAGSYSYEQYF.

This clonotype has more than one count but fewer than ten. This rearrangement joins TRBV20-1 to TRBJ1-2; D remains ambiguous. CDR3 size: 14 residues. V lost 0 bases and J lost 5, with 13 bases in between. CDR1 is DFQATT and CDR2 is SNEGSKA in the germline V gene (reference sequence). For the CDR3, the DNA is TGCAGTGCTAGAGATCCCACCCTAAGTTATGGCTACACCTTC. Its translation: CSARDPTLSYGYTF.

The chain carries TRBV5-5 and TRBJ2-2; tentative D call: TRBD2 (5 bases). CDR1 is SGHKS and CDR2 is YYEKEE in the germline V gene (reference sequence). The CDR3 extends over 13 amino acids. Deletions cut 0 bases from V and 7 bases from J, with 7 bases between. This CDR3 reads CASSLADYGELFF. The CDR3 DNA follows: TGTGCCAGCAGCTTGGCTGACTACGGGGAGCTGTTTTTT.

In its sample, this clonotype was seen many times. V usage is TRBV9 and J usage is TRBJ2-7, with 7 bases that match TRBD2. There are 14 residues in the CDR3. The germline V gene encodes CDR1 SGDLS and CDR2 YYNGEE. With 4 bases clipped from V and 3 bases from J, the junction kept 7 bases outside the gene matches. CDR3 nucleotide sequence: TGTGCCAGCAGCCCTGGGAGGGCGAACTACGAGCAGTACTTC. As protein: CASSPGRANYEQYF.

This clonotype has only a few counts. The V call is TRBV20-1, the J call TRBJ2-7; perhaps D is TRBD1 or TRBD2 (5 bases each). CDR1 is DFQATT and CDR2 is SNEGSKA in the germline V gene (reference sequence). This CDR3 comprises 13 residues. Trimming left V 3 bases short and J 6 bases short, with 15 bases between. CDR3 loop: CSASRAGTREQYF. In nucleotides, the CDR3 is TGCAGTGCTAGCCGAGCCGGGACCCGCGAGCAGTACTTC.

The table lists this clonotype with a few counts. The chain links TRBV12-3 or TRBV12-4 to TRBJ2-5, with a tentative D call TRBD1 (6 bases). This CDR3 comprises 13 residues. Trimming took 6 bases from V and 11 from J, leaving 19 bases between them. The CDR3 here is CASSSTGYSSQYF. The DNA of the CDR3 is TGTGCCAGCAGCTCCACAGGGTATAGTAGTCAGTACTTC.

The chain recombines TRBV11-1 with TRBJ2-1, with 10 bases that match TRBD1. The V segment lost 5 bases and the J segment 6 bases; nucleotides outside the gene matches: 25. CDR1 is SGHAT and CDR2 is FQDESV in the germline V gene (reference sequence). The CDR3 loop spans 21 amino acids. The CDR3 region is CASSPHQAFRGRQGAFNEQFF. The CDR3 bases are TGTGCCAGCAGCCCCCACCAAGCGTTTAGGGGTAGACAGGGGGCTTTCAATGAGCAGTTCTTC.

The V and J genes are TRBV20-1 and TRBJ2-7; D gene unclear. With 0 bases removed from V and 7 bases from J, the gap between germline ends came to 22 bases. The CDR3 spans 16 residues. Germline V gives CDR1 DFQATT, CDR2 SNEGSKA (reference sequence). The CDR3 DNA sequence: TGCAGTGCTAGAGATTTTTCCGGTGACCGACTTGGGGAGCAGTACTTC. Translation gives CSARDFSGDRLGEQYF.

The chain employs TRBV7-2 and TRBJ2-4; 10 bases line up with TRBD2. The germline gives CDR1 SGHTA, CDR2 FQGNSA. The CDR3 runs 17 residues. V shed 5 bases and J 1 base; nucleotides not matched to a gene: 8. The CDR3 region is CASSPGTSAWAKNIQYF. The CDR3 DNA reads as TGTGCCAGCAGCCCCGGGACTAGCGCGTGGGCCAAAAACATTCAGTACTTC.

V usage is TRBV24-1 and J usage is TRBJ1-5, with D uncertain. V was trimmed by 10 bases and J by 7 bases, leaving 19 bases between them. The CDR3 spans 14 residues. Germline CDR1 KGHDR, CDR2 SFDVKD. For the CDR3, the DNA is TGTGCCACGGCCTCGATGGAGTCTAGCCAGCCCCAGCATTTT. Amino acids: CATASMESSQPQHF.

This clonotype was found many times. The chain has TRBV20-1 and TRBJ2-5; 7 bases agree with TRBD1. J lost 1 base, V lost 2 bases, and 4 bases had no gene match. The CDR3 covers 14 residues. From germline, CDR1 is DFQATT and CDR2 SNEGSKA (reference sequence). The CDR3 here is CSARNRDSQETQYF. CDR3 bases: TGCAGTGCTAGAAACCGGGACAGCCAAGAGACCCAGTACTTC.

This clonotype was detected only a few times. V and J are TRBV30 and TRBJ1-1; TRBD1 agrees at 7 bases. The germline V gene encodes CDR1 GTSNPN and CDR2 SVGIG (reference sequence). The CDR3 runs 14 residues. J lost 1 base, V lost 5 bases, and 7 bases had no gene match. For the CDR3, the DNA is TGTGCCTGGGGGACCAGGGGGGGGAACACTGAAGCTTTCTTT. As protein: CAWGTRGGNTEAFF.